This T cell receptor beta chain was identified during a study of CD8 T cells in ankylosing spondylitis. Study-wide points: Certain motif variants had earlier appeared in reactive arthritis synovial fluid and blood.

The sample holds many counts of this clonotype. Antigen unknown. TCRdb reprocessed the 5' RACE reads via MiXCR and lists one record per CDR3 protein. The sample carries 200,000 or so distinct CDR3 sequences, 10% to 15% recorded once. Trimming removed 3 bases from V and 4 bases from J, with 15 bases in between. The length of the CDR3 is 14 residues. The germline V gene encodes CDR1 DFQATT and CDR2 SNEGSKA (reference sequence). The V gene is TRBV20-1, the J gene TRBJ1-2; TRBD1 might be the D (6 bases). The sample comprised blood, either unsorted or a sorted T cell fraction (not recorded which). This clonotype was sampled from a female donor with ankylosing spondylitis or in good health (not recorded which). The CDR3 is CSASTGRGTYGYTF. The CDR3 DNA sequence: TGCAGTGCTAGCACAGGGAGGGGGACCTATGGCTACACCTTC.